This TCR beta chain was recorded in a study of blood T cell repertoires in COVID-19. Study background: Samples of COVID-19 (acute and convalescent) were obtained from the United States, Italy and Spain. T cells, B-cell-depleted T cells, or PBMCs supplied cDNA or gDNA.

Original handling: Amplification with reference gene primers provided the estimates of nucleated cell counts. Assay: immunoSEQ multiplex PCR; the TCRdb copy retains only in-frame clones and omits some. V, J and clone size reflect that table, while D and trimming were determined from the DNA. The sample consists of fewer than 250,000 clones, around four fifths of them appearing once. There are many counts of this clone. The CDR3 spans 15 residues. Germline values: CDR1 SGHTA, CDR2 FQGNSA. Between the trimmed V and J ends, which lost 5 bases and 7 bases, there was a span of 15 bases. The source is a woman in her fifties or sixties with active or convalescent COVID-19. The source material was peripheral blood. The rearrangement uses TRBV7-2 and TRBJ1-6; D is undetermined. Written as DNA, the CDR3 is TGTGCCAGCAGCCATCCTGTGGAGGAGAATTCACCCCTCCACTTT. Translating it yields CASSHPVEENSPLHF.